These 22 T cell receptor beta chains came from one sample sequenced in a study of monozygotic twins with inflammatory bowel disease. For each CDR3 protein, TCRdb gives one entry from its re-call of the 5' RACE reads, without DNA. Found here are a few hundred thousand distinct CDR3 sequences; the top ten clones hold 2.5% to 3%. The sample comprised blood. All receptors derive from a human donor with ulcerative colitis or Crohn's disease, or a healthy co-twin of an affected twin (not recorded which).

The rearrangement links TRBV11-2 to TRBJ2-4; TCRdb names TRBD1, which stays unverified in the absence of DNA. The CDR3 has 14 residues. Germline V gene data show CDR1 as SGHAT and CDR2 as FQNNGV. This chain's CDR3 is CASSLSPLQNIQYF.

J is TRBJ1-3 and V is TRBV20-1. This CDR3 has 13 residues. Germline loops: CDR1 DFQATT, CDR2 SNEGSKA (reference sequence). CDR3 protein: CSARLVLGNTIYF.

The V gene is TRBV9, the J gene TRBJ1-6. Germline CDR1 is SGDLS and CDR2 is YYNGEE. The CDR3 consists of 14 residues. CDR3 sequence: CASSSRLIGSPLHF.

This chain links TRBV6-1 with TRBJ2-6; TCRdb names TRBD1, which stays unverified in the absence of DNA. The CDR3 has 16 amino acids. Per germline, CDR1 MNHNS and CDR2 SASEGT. This CDR3 is CASSTTGTRGANVLTF.

This chain links TRBV6-1 with TRBJ2-7; there is no DNA to check the TCRdb D call of TRBD1. Germline CDR1 and CDR2: MNHNS and SASEGT. This CDR3 spans 14 amino acids. CDR3 loop: CASSEMRGSYEQYF.

The V and J genes are TRBV20-1 and TRBJ1-1; there is no DNA to check the TCRdb D call of TRBD1. Per the germline V gene, CDR1 is DFQATT and CDR2 is SNEGSKA (reference sequence). The CDR3 extends over 14 amino acids. CDR3 residues: CSARERVVGAEAFF.

This chain connects TRBV4-1 to TRBJ2-5; with no DNA, the TCRdb D assignment of TRBD2 cannot be verified. The CDR3 sequence is 16 residues long. Germline-derived CDR1 and CDR2 are MGHRA and YSYEKL. The CDR3 sequence is CASSKSSGGNQETQYF.

The chain carries TRBV4-1 and TRBJ2-3; TCRdb indicates TRBD1, and absent DNA this call remains unverified. This CDR3 has 15 amino acids. Per germline, CDR1 MGHRA and CDR2 YSYEKL. This CDR3 reads CASSSDRGSTDTQYF.

This sequence joins TRBV28 and TRBJ1-4. The CDR3 consists of 14 residues. The V gene's germline CDR1 is MDHEN and CDR2 SYDVKM. Here the CDR3 reads CASSPYLDGEKLFF.

The gene calls are TRBV7-9 and TRBJ2-2; the TRBD2 assignment by TCRdb is unverifiable without DNA. The CDR3 totals 16 residues. Germline V CDR1 and CDR2: SEHNR, FQNEAQ (reference sequence). The CDR3 loop reads CASSLGLAVNTGELFF. Based on the CDR3 plus reference TRBV7-9 and TRBJ2-2, the full variable domain is DTGVSQNPRHKITKRGQNVTFRCDPISEHNRLYWYRQTLGQGPEFLTYFQNEAQLEKSRLLSDRFSAERPKGSFSTLEIQRTEQGDSAMYLCASSLGLAVNTGELFFGEGSRLTVL.

The rearrangement links TRBV27 to TRBJ1-5; TCRdb's assignment of TRBD1 cannot be checked, as there is no DNA. The CDR3 spans 16 residues. Germline CDR1 MNHEY, CDR2 SMNVEV (reference sequence). CDR3: CASRGSGTPKSQPQHF.

The chain recombines TRBV15 with TRBJ2-7. CDR3 length: 14 amino acids. CDR1 and CDR2 (germline): LNHNV, YYDKDF (reference sequence). CDR3 loop: CATSRVAAGYEQYF.

The chain has TRBV5-1 and TRBJ2-5; the TCRdb D gene call, TRBD2, has no DNA to confirm it. The CDR3 has 15 residues. The germline CDR1 and CDR2 sequences are SGHRS and YFSETQ. The CDR3 is CASSLGLGPGETQYF.

The rearrangement uses TRBV4-1 and TRBJ1-5; TCRdb's D call of TRBD1 is untestable without DNA. This CDR3 contains 16 residues. CDR1 and CDR2 from the germline V gene are MGHRA and YSYEKL. CDR3 region: CTSSQVAQGNNQPQHF.

V usage is TRBV15 and J usage is TRBJ2-1; lacking DNA, the TRBD1 call made by TCRdb goes unchecked. The length of the CDR3 is 15 residues. The germline gives CDR1 LNHNV, CDR2 YYDKDF (reference sequence). CDR3 in amino acids: CATSRVADSYNEQFF. Variable domain in full (rest from reference TRBV15 and TRBJ2-1): DAMVIQNPRYQVTQFGKPVTLSCSQTLNHNVMYWYQQKSSQAPKLLFHYYDKDFNNEADTPDNFQSRRPNTSFCFLDIRSPGLGDTAMYLCATSRVADSYNEQFFGPGTRLTVL.

The chain links TRBV18 to TRBJ2-2. Germline assignment: CDR1 KGHSH and CDR2 LQKENI. The CDR3 length is 15 residues. CDR3 in amino acids: CASSPFNRNTGELFF.

The rearrangement links TRBV7-9 to TRBJ2-7; the D gene TCRdb calls, TRBD2, cannot be checked with no DNA. CDR3 length equals 15 residues. CDR1 SEHNR and CDR2 FQNEAQ come from the germline V gene (reference sequence). CDR3 amino acids: CASSLRGTSGGEQYF.

This chain connects TRBV7-2 to TRBJ2-1; TCRdb's D call of TRBD2 is untestable without DNA. The CDR3 is 14 residues long. Germline lookup yields CDR1 SGHTA and CDR2 FQGNSA. The CDR3 here is CATSGYGELGEQFF.

The chain is built from TRBV7-2 and TRBJ2-5; the TRBD1 assignment by TCRdb is unverifiable without DNA. Germline V lookup: CDR1 SGHTA, CDR2 FQGNSA. CDR3 size: 14 residues. The CDR3 sequence: CASSFGGTQETQYF.

V and J are TRBV19 and TRBJ1-5; TCRdb outputs TRBD1, but without DNA this stays unchecked. The CDR3 covers 15 residues. Germline V CDR1 and CDR2: LNHDA, SQIVND (reference sequence). The CDR3 spells CASNQQQGAGQPQHF.

The chain joins TRBV12-3 or TRBV12-4 to TRBJ2-1; TCRdb selects TRBD1, and the lack of DNA leaves this call unchecked. CDR3 size: 15 residues. CDR3 sequence: CASSITGGRYNEQFF.

The chain uses TRBV5-1 and TRBJ2-5; TCRdb lists TRBD1, though no DNA is available to test this call. Looked up from germline, CDR1 is SGHRS and CDR2 is YFSETQ. The CDR3 runs to 15 residues. This CDR3 is CASSLGDRRQETQYF.